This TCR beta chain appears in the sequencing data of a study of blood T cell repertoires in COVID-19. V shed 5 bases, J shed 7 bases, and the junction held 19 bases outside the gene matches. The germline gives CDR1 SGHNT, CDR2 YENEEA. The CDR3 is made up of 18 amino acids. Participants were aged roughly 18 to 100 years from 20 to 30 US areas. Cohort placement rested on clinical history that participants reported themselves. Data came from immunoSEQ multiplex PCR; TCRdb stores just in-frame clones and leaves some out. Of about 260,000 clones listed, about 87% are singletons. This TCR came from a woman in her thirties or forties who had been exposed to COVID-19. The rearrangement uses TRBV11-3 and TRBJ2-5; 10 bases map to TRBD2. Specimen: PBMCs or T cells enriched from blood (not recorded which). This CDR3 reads CASSPWTSGEVPLGTQYF. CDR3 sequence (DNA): TGTGCCAGCAGCCCGTGGACTAGCGGAGAGGTTCCACTAGGGACCCAGTACTTC.